Listed below are T cell receptor beta chains from one sample, sequenced in a study of blood T cell repertoires in COVID-19. TCRdb's table, derived via immunoSEQ multiplex PCR, lists solely in-frame clones and lacks some. The sample lists some 93,000 clones, around nine tenths occurring once. Material for sequencing was peripheral blood. The receptor set was obtained from a man aged 50-60 years with acute or convalescent COVID-19. Each CDR3 is given with its conserved first and last residue. Fields, in order: V gene, J gene, D gene, clone size, CDR3 DNA, CDR3 protein. D genes are given only for firm matches. Expanded clones get a size class; other rows say once, few or many, or leave the size out.

>TRBV5-8|TRBJ2-1|TRBD1|-
TGTGCCAGCAGCTTCAGGGGGAGAAGCTCCTACAATGAGCAGTTCTTC
CASSFRGRSSYNEQFF
>TRBV5-1|TRBJ2-1|TRBD2|-
TGCGCCAGCAGCTTAAGGACGGGGACTAGCGGGTACAATGAGCAGTTCTTC
CASSLRTGTSGYNEQFF
>TRBV14|TRBJ2-5|-|-
TGTGCCAGCAGCCAATTAGCGGAGGTATCGGAGACCCAGTACTTC
CASSQLAEVSETQYF
>TRBV29-1|TRBJ1-1|-|-
TGCAGCGTTGATGAGGGAGCGAACACTGAAGCTTTCTTT
CSVDEGANTEAFF
>TRBV29-1|TRBJ2-3|TRBD2|-
TGCAGCGTTGTTCGTCTAGCGGGAGCCAGGGGGACAGATACGCAGTATTTT
CSVVRLAGARGTDTQYF
>TRBV15|TRBJ2-2|-|few
TGTGCCACCAGCAGCACCCACATGGCGAACACCGGGGAGCTGTTTTTT
CATSSTHMANTGELFF
>TRBV5-4|TRBJ2-3|-|-
TGTGCCAGCAGCGATTATCGGGATACGCAGTATTTT
CASSDYRDTQYF
>TRBV30|TRBJ2-7|-|-
TGTGCCTGGAACTCCCTGGCGGACGAGCAGTACTTC
CAWNSLADEQYF
>TRBV19|TRBJ1-2|TRBD1|-
TGTGCCAGTGGACGCGAGGGACAGGGGTCTGGCTACACCTTC
CASGREGQGSGYTF
>TRBV4-2|TRBJ2-1|-|-
TGTGCCAGCAGCCAAGGACAGGATTACAATGAGCAGTTCTTC
CASSQGQDYNEQFF
>TRBV7-9|TRBJ2-1|TRBD2|-
TGTGCCAGCAGCCGCAAACTAGCGGGAGGAGGAGGTGAGCAGTTCTTC
CASSRKLAGGGGEQFF
>TRBV7-2|TRBJ1-5|-|-
TGTGCCAGCAGCTTAGTTGCTGGGGCTCAAGGCAATCAGCCCCAGCATTTT
CASSLVAGAQGNQPQHF
>TRBV10-3|TRBJ2-3|-|-
TGTGCCATCAGTGGTTCGACAGGCCTGACCACAGATACGCAGTATTTT
CAISGSTGLTTDTQYF
>TRBV15|TRBJ2-1|TRBD2|-
TGTGCCACCAGCGGGGGACTAGCGGGAGAGGGGGAGCAGTTCTTC
CATSGGLAGEGEQFF
>TRBV14|TRBJ1-5|-|-
TGTGCCAGCAGCCCCGGGGGGCGCAATCAGCCCCAGCATTTT
CASSPGGRNQPQHF